This passage covers 20 T cell receptor beta chains from one sample sequenced in a study of OX40 agonist ivuxolimab in advanced cancers. The protocol was immunoSEQ multiplex PCR, while the TCRdb copy is restricted to in-frame clones and leaves out a portion. This sample has approximately 70,000 clones, with over 75% found just once. The sample consisted of CD4+ or CD8+ T cells sorted from blood, taken in a trial of the OX40 agonist ivuxolimab. The receptors originated from an adult with an advanced solid tumor such as melanoma, head and neck, liver or kidney cancer.

The chain recombines TRBV28 with TRBJ2-3, with 8 bases identical to TRBD2. The CDR3 is made up of 14 amino acids. Germline values: CDR1 MDHEN, CDR2 SYDVKM. V dropped 7 bases and J dropped 6; count of bases not matched to a gene: 9. In DNA, the CDR3 is TGTGCCAGCAAACCCAGCGGGAGAGGGGATACGCAGTATTTT. Its protein product is CASKPSGRGDTQYF.

V is TRBV6-6 and J is TRBJ2-7, with D possibly TRBD1 on 7 matching bases. The germline gives CDR1 MNHNY, CDR2 SVGAGI (reference sequence). The CDR3 sequence is 13 residues long. V was shortened by 2 bases and J by 5 bases, with 10 bases between the two germline ends. The CDR3 sequence is CASSYRGTDEQYF. The CDR3 DNA follows: TGTGCCAGCAGTTACCGGGGGACAGACGAGCAGTACTTC.

The rearrangement joins TRBV7-3 to TRBJ2-2; weak D call: TRBD2 (5 bases). The CDR3 has 12 residues. V was trimmed by 5 bases and J by 6 bases, leaving 7 bases between them. Germline V gives CDR1 SGHTA, CDR2 FQGTGA. CDR3 sequence (DNA): TGTGCCAGCAGCCGAGCGGCCGGGGAGCTGTTTTTT. Residues: CASSRAAGELFF.

This clone was observed a handful of times. This chain connects TRBV21-1 to TRBJ1-2. TRBV21-1 is given as a pseudogene. CDR3 length equals 11 residues. The CDR3 DNA is TGTGCCAGCCCGGGGGCGCATGGCTACACCTTC. Translation gives CASPGAHGYTF.

The chain links TRBV7-8 to TRBJ1-1, with D unclear. The CDR3 is made up of 16 amino acids. V lost 7 bases and J lost 5, with 23 bases in between. CDR1 SGHVS and CDR2 FQNEAQ come from the germline V gene. The CDR3 spells CASTIRRVAPGTEAFF. The CDR3 bases are TGTGCCAGCACCATAAGACGCGTTGCGCCTGGGACTGAAGCTTTCTTT.

V gene TRBV6-4 combines with J gene TRBJ2-3, with no clear D. Germline V lookup: CDR1 MRHNA, CDR2 SNTAGT. Trimming removed 6 bases at V and 2 bases at J, with 9 bases between. This CDR3 has 13 residues. CDR3 residues: CASSAEYTDTQYF. The DNA for the CDR3 is TGTGCCAGCAGCGCGGAGTACACAGATACGCAGTATTTT.

V usage is TRBV6-4 and J usage is TRBJ2-2; D is uncertain. V was pared by 1 base and J by 3 bases, with 3 bases between. Per the germline V gene, CDR1 is MRHNA and CDR2 is SNTAGT. This CDR3 spans 13 amino acids. Here the CDR3 reads CASSDLYTGELFF. The DNA of the CDR3 is TGTGCCAGCAGTGACTTGTACACCGGGGAGCTGTTTTTT.

This clone turned up a few times. The genes are TRBV19 and TRBJ1-5, with TRBD1 matching over 8 bases. Unmatched junction bases numbered 3, after V lost 3 bases and J lost 2 bases. This CDR3 region has 15 residues. Germline loops: CDR1 LNHDA, CDR2 SQIVND (reference sequence). The CDR3 loop reads CASSILGQGNQPQHF. The CDR3 nucleotides read TGTGCCAGTAGTATTTTGGGACAGGGCAATCAGCCCCAGCATTTT.

The rearrangement links TRBV6-1 to TRBJ2-6, with no clear D. Between the trimmed V and J ends, which lost 0 bases and 0 bases, there was a span of 6 bases. Germline lookup yields CDR1 MNHNS and CDR2 SASEGT. This CDR3 region has 16 residues. This CDR3 reads CASSEALSSGANVLTF. The DNA for the CDR3 is TGTGCCAGCAGTGAAGCGCTTAGCTCTGGGGCCAACGTCCTGACTTTC.

In its sample, this clone was seen a few times. V and J are TRBV27 and TRBJ2-7; possibly TRBD1 for D (5 bases). The germline V and J ends were trimmed by 6 bases and 4 bases, with 16 bases remaining between them. The CDR3 loop spans 14 amino acids. The germline gives CDR1 MNHEY, CDR2 SMNVEV (reference sequence). CDR3 in amino acids: CASRVKWGAYEQYF. In nucleotides, the CDR3 is TGTGCCAGCAGGGTGAAGTGGGGCGCATACGAGCAGTACTTC.

The chain recombines TRBV6-6 with TRBJ2-2; D gene unclear. CDR3 length: 15 amino acids. V was trimmed by 1 base and J by 7 bases, leaving 13 bases between them. Germline CDR1 is MNHNY and CDR2 is SVGAGI (reference sequence). This CDR3 is CASSYLSGYDGELFF. The CDR3 coding sequence is TGTGCCAGCAGTTACTTATCCGGGTATGACGGGGAGCTGTTTTTT.

This sequence joins TRBV4-2 and TRBJ1-4; maybe TRBD1 (5 bases). Looked up from germline, CDR1 is LGHNA and CDR2 is YNFKEQ. V was trimmed by 4 bases and J by 1 base, leaving 10 bases between them. The CDR3 runs 15 residues. CDR3 nucleotides: TGTGCCAGCAGCCCGGGGGGGATAACTAATGAAAAACTGTTTTTT. Protein: CASSPGGITNEKLFF.

The rearrangement joins TRBV28 to TRBJ2-3; D remains ambiguous. The germline V and J ends were trimmed by 6 bases and 6 bases, with 7 bases remaining between them. Germline loops: CDR1 MDHEN, CDR2 SYDVKM. The CDR3 is 11 residues long. The CDR3 coding sequence is TGTGCCAGCAGCGTTCGGGATACGCAGTATTTT. It encodes CASSVRDTQYF.

The chain employs TRBV28 and TRBJ1-2; D unclear. Between the trimmed V and J ends, which lost 6 bases and 4 bases, there was a span of 15 bases. Per germline, CDR1 MDHEN and CDR2 SYDVKM. This CDR3 region has 14 residues. CDR3 nucleotide sequence: TGTGCCAGCAGGAATGGAACGGGCCCCTATGGCTACACCTTC. Translation gives CASRNGTGPYGYTF.

This chain uses TRBV7-9 with TRBJ2-3, with D perhaps being TRBD1 or TRBD2 (7 bases each). The germline gives CDR1 SEHNR, CDR2 FQNEAQ (reference sequence). Deletions cut 0 bases from V and 2 bases from J, with 12 bases between. This CDR3 region has 16 residues. CDR3 DNA sequence: TGTGCCAGCAGCTTAGCCCAGGGGGGGACCACAGATACGCAGTATTTT. Its protein product is CASSLAQGGTTDTQYF.

The V and J genes are TRBV7-2 and TRBJ2-1, with no clear D. CDR3 length: 16 amino acids. Germline V gene lookup returns CDR1 SGHTA and CDR2 FQGNSA. The ends were cut back, 2 bases at V and 1 base at J, with 12 bases in the middle. CDR3 amino acids: CASSLSSAVSYNEQFF. CDR3 coding DNA: TGTGCCAGCAGCTTATCGTCGGCGGTATCCTACAATGAGCAGTTCTTC. Full variable domain (outside the CDR3, taken from reference TRBV7-2 and TRBJ2-1): GAGVSQSPSNKVTEKGKDVELRCDPISGHTALYWYRQSLGQGLEFLIYFQGNSAPDKSGLPSDRFSAERTGGSVSTLTIQRTQQEDSAVYLCASSLSSAVSYNEQFFGPGTRLTVL.

J is TRBJ2-5 and V is TRBV19, with 8 bases fitting TRBD1. The tail of the sequence fits TRBJ2-7 better, so the J call may be wrong. CDR1 is LNHDA, CDR2 SQIVND, per germline (reference sequence). The CDR3 runs to 15 residues. DNA of the CDR3: TGTGCCAGTAGTATGCCGGGACAGGCATCCTACGAGCAGTACTTC. This translates into CASSMPGQASYEQYF.

CDR3: CASSGQGMGEQFF. The DNA of the CDR3 is TGTGCCAGCAGTGGACAGGGAATGGGTGAGCAGTTCTTC. The chain employs TRBV27 and TRBJ2-1; 8 bases map to TRBD1. Germline-derived CDR1 and CDR2 are MNHEY and SMNVEV (reference sequence). CDR3 length equals 13 residues. With 5 bases clipped from V and 9 bases from J, the junction kept 6 bases outside the gene matches.

The chain couples TRBV5-1 to TRBJ2-5; 11 nucleotides match TRBD2. V lost 5 bases and J lost 5; bases outside the gene matches: 8. Per the germline V gene, CDR1 is SGHRS and CDR2 is YFSETQ. This CDR3 has 15 amino acids. The chain's CDR3 is CASSLLAGERETQYF. The CDR3 DNA reads as TGCGCCAGCAGTTTACTAGCGGGAGAACGGGAGACCCAGTACTTC.

This chain connects TRBV28 to TRBJ2-7; D is unresolved. CDR1 MDHEN and CDR2 SYDVKM come from the germline V gene. CDR3 size: 12 residues. The V end lost 6 bases, the J end lost 4 bases, and 10 bases lay between the germline ends. The CDR3 DNA sequence: TGTGCCAGCAGGGGCAGGCGGTACGAGCAGTACGTC. This codes for CASRGRRYEQYV.